These 25 T cell receptor beta chains originate from one sample sequenced in a study of blood T cell repertoires in COVID-19 (TCRdb year 2020). Libraries were prepared through the immunoSEQ multiplex PCR assay. TCRdb took this table from immuneACCESS and kept in-frame rearrangements with V and J called. Such tables lack part of the clones; where checked against another copy, unresolved V genes explain under half of the gap, and the rest is unexplained. This sample holds about 210,000 clones; about nine tenths were observed only once. The ten largest clones take up 4.8% of the sample. Sequenced material: peripheral blood. All receptors derive from a woman in her 40s with acute or convalescent COVID-19.

J is TRBJ2-3 and V is TRBV5-1; unclear D gene. This CDR3 contains 13 residues. Germline V gene data show CDR1 as SGHRS and CDR2 as YFSETQ. Trimming removed 4 bases at V and 5 bases at J, with 11 bases between. The CDR3 nucleotides are TGCGCCAGCAGCGAAGTACGGAGAGATACGCAGTATTTT. Translation: CASSEVRRDTQYF.

The rearrangement joins TRBV19 to TRBJ2-3, with a weak D call TRBD2 (5 bases). This CDR3 comprises 17 residues. Per the germline V gene, CDR1 is LNHDA and CDR2 is SQIVND (reference sequence). Trimming left V 8 bases short and J 0 bases short, with 21 bases between. The CDR3 loop reads CASRKLEAGISTDTQYF. CDR3 coding DNA: TGTGCCAGTCGGAAACTAGAGGCGGGTATTAGCACAGATACGCAGTATTTT.

The CDR3, as DNA: TGTGCCAGCGGACAGGACACAGATACGCAGTATTTT. It specifies CASGQDTDTQYF. The V and J genes are TRBV12-3 or TRBV12-4 and TRBJ2-3, with TRBD1 matching 7 bases. CDR3 length: 12 residues. After removal of 8 bases from V and 2 bases from J, the junction contained 1 base not matched to a gene.

The chain combines TRBV6-5 with TRBJ1-5; no clear D gene. Germline V lookup: CDR1 MNHEY, CDR2 SVGAGI. V was shortened by 8 bases and J by 3 bases, with 11 bases between the two germline ends. The CDR3 sequence is 13 residues long. Written as DNA, the CDR3 is TGTGCCAGCGGCCCCGAGGCCAATCAGCCCCAGCATTTT. Translating it yields CASGPEANQPQHF.

This clone was seen once. This chain joins TRBV7-2 and TRBJ2-5, with 12 positions matching TRBD2. The CDR3 runs to 16 residues. Losses at the gene ends were 5 bases for V and 5 bases for J; bases not matched to a gene: 9. Germline V gene lookup returns CDR1 SGHTA and CDR2 FQGNSA. The CDR3 DNA is TGTGCCAGCAGCCCGATTCTAGCGGGGGGGCAGGAGACCCAGTACTTC. It codes for CASSPILAGGQETQYF.

The chain couples TRBV19 to TRBJ1-1, with D maybe TRBD1 (5 bases). The V end lost 6 bases, the J end lost 1 base, and 21 bases lay between the germline ends. CDR1 and CDR2 from the germline V gene are LNHDA and SQIVND (reference sequence). The CDR3 covers 17 residues. The CDR3 region is CASRGLGAGVWNTEAFF. CDR3 nucleotide sequence: TGTGCCAGTAGGGGACTGGGCGCCGGGGTTTGGAACACTGAAGCTTTCTTT.

The rearrangement joins TRBV6-5 to TRBJ2-5; D is perhaps TRBD2 (6 bases). The V gene's germline CDR1 is MNHEY and CDR2 SVGAGI. Trimming shortened V by 4 bases and J by 1 base, and 7 bases separated the two germline ends. There are 13 residues in the CDR3. This CDR3 is CASSWRGQETQYF. In DNA form, the CDR3 reads TGTGCCAGCAGTTGGAGGGGCCAAGAGACCCAGTACTTC.

Ten or more counts support this clone. The chain links TRBV30 to TRBJ1-6, with D possibly TRBD1 on 6 matching bases. V was trimmed by 5 bases and J by 5 bases, leaving 10 bases between them. This CDR3 comprises 13 residues. CDR1 and CDR2 (germline): GTSNPN, SVGIG (reference sequence). The CDR3 loop is CAWSGADNSPLHF. CDR3 DNA: TGTGCCTGGTCAGGGGCAGATAATTCACCCCTCCACTTT.

This chain joins TRBV7-2 and TRBJ2-1; 10 bases fit TRBD2. Looked up from germline, CDR1 is SGHTA and CDR2 is FQGNSA. V trimming: 4 bases; J trimming: 3 bases; junction bases outside the gene matches: 3. This CDR3 has 15 amino acids. DNA for the CDR3: TGTGCCAGCAGCTCTAGCGGGGGCAACTACAATGAGCAGTTCTTC. Translation gives CASSSSGGNYNEQFF.

This chain connects TRBV5-5 to TRBJ2-3, with 8 nucleotides matching TRBD1. This CDR3 is built from 16 residues. Germline V gives CDR1 SGHKS, CDR2 YYEKEE (reference sequence). V dropped 3 bases and J dropped 5; count of bases not matched to a gene: 11. The CDR3: CASSSPGGARGDTQYF. DNA for the CDR3: TGTGCCAGCAGCTCACCAGGGGGCGCAAGGGGAGATACGCAGTATTTT. Combining the CDR3 with reference TRBV5-5 and TRBJ2-3 gives the whole variable domain DAGVTQSPTHLIKTRGQQVTLRCSPISGHKSVSWYQQVLGQGPQFIFQYYEKEERGRGNFPDRFSARQFPNYSSELNVNALLLGDSALYLCASSSPGGARGDTQYFGPGTRLTVL.

This sequence joins TRBV30 and TRBJ1-2; D possibly corresponds to TRBD1 (6 bases). This CDR3 is built from 11 residues. From germline, CDR1 is GTSNPN and CDR2 SVGIG (reference sequence). Trimming stripped 1 base from V and 8 bases from J, with 8 bases between. CDR3 sequence reads: CAWSGGGGYTF. The CDR3 bases are TGTGCCTGGAGTGGGGGGGGCGGCTACACCTTC. The whole variable domain, filled in from reference TRBV30 and TRBJ1-2, reads SQTIHQWPATLVQPVGSPLSLECTVEGTSNPNLYWYRQAAGRGLQLLFYSVGIGQISSEVPQNLSASRPQDRQFILSSKKLLLSDSGFYLCAWSGGGGYTFGSGTRLTVV.

This clone was counted once. The J gene is TRBJ1-3, the V gene TRBV7-9; D remains ambiguous. The CDR3 is made up of 13 amino acids. The germline gives CDR1 SEHNR, CDR2 FQNEAQ (reference sequence). Trimming stripped 9 bases from V and 2 bases from J, with 11 bases between. CDR3 residues: CASQPDPGNTIYF. CDR3 bases: TGTGCCAGTCAACCAGATCCTGGAAACACCATATATTTT.

This chain links TRBV3-1 (or the pseudogene TRBV3-2) with TRBJ1-1; possible D gene TRBD1, 5 bases. Deletions cut 3 bases from V and 0 bases from J, with 32 bases between. This CDR3 comprises 22 residues. Germline V gene sequence: CDR1 LGHDT, CDR2 YNNKEL (reference sequence). CDR3 loop: CASSQSGPLVRLRRGMNTEAFF. The DNA of the CDR3 is TGTGCCAGCAGCCAGTCGGGGCCTCTCGTAAGGCTTCGACGGGGGATGAACACTGAAGCTTTCTTT.

The chain links TRBV6-5 to TRBJ2-3; 10 bases fit TRBD2. Losses at the gene ends were 9 bases for V and 0 bases for J; bases not matched to a gene: 6. Germline-derived CDR1 and CDR2 are MNHEY and SVGAGI. This CDR3 has 15 residues. CDR3 nucleotide sequence: TGTGCCAGTTCTAGCGGGGGACATAGCACAGATACGCAGTATTTT. Translation: CASSSGGHSTDTQYF.

This chain joins TRBV5-4 and TRBJ1-1; D ambiguous. V was trimmed by 4 bases and J by 3 bases, leaving 7 bases between them. Germline-derived CDR1 and CDR2 are SGHNT and YYREEE (reference sequence). This CDR3 has 12 amino acids. The CDR3 DNA reads as TGTGCCAGCAGCCTACCACACACTGAAGCTTTCTTT. Residues: CASSLPHTEAFF. The full variable domain, completed using reference TRBV5-4 and TRBJ1-1, is ETGVTQSPTHLIKTRGQQVTLRCSSQSGHNTVSWYQQALGQGPQFIFQYYREEENGRGNFPPRFSGLQFPNYSSELNVNALELDDSALYLCASSLPHTEAFFGQGTRLTVV.

The chain joins TRBV19 to TRBJ2-1; D is possibly TRBD2 (6 bases). The CDR3 consists of 15 residues. V dropped 3 bases and J dropped 4 bases, with 13 bases sitting between them. CDR1 is LNHDA, CDR2 SQIVND, per germline (reference sequence). The CDR3 protein is CASSMEGTGYNEQFF. Written as DNA, the CDR3 is TGTGCCAGTAGTATGGAGGGGACGGGGTACAATGAGCAGTTCTTC.

The V gene is TRBV28, the J gene TRBJ1-1, with 7 bases aligning to TRBD1. This CDR3 has 17 amino acids. Per germline, CDR1 MDHEN and CDR2 SYDVKM. V trimming: 7 bases; J trimming: 1 base; junction bases outside the gene matches: 15. The CDR3 DNA reads TGTGCCAGCACCGCGGGCCTGGACAGGCGCTCGAACACTGAAGCTTTCTTT. Translation gives CASTAGLDRRSNTEAFF.

The chain carries TRBV10-3 and TRBJ1-3, with 7 bases matching TRBD1. Germline V lookup: CDR1 ENHRY, CDR2 SYGVKD. The CDR3 runs to 17 residues. Trimming removed 8 bases from V and 4 bases from J; junction bases left unmatched: 17. DNA for the CDR3: TGTGCCATCGGTCGTGCAGGGGGTTTCTCAAGGGGAAACACCATATATTTT. It encodes CAIGRAGGFSRGNTIYF.

The V gene is TRBV5-1, the J gene TRBJ1-1; D is possibly TRBD1 (6 bases). The germline CDR1 and CDR2 sequences are SGHRS and YFSETQ. The V end lost 4 bases, the J end lost 0 bases, and 16 bases lay between the germline ends. CDR3 length: 16 residues. The CDR3, as DNA: TGCGCCAGCAGCCGCCCCGGGGGGGCTTTGAACACTGAAGCTTTCTTT. The encoded protein is CASSRPGGALNTEAFF.

The CDR3 reads CASSSGQGFGEQFF. The CDR3 DNA follows: TGCGCCAGCAGCAGCGGACAGGGTTTTGGTGAGCAGTTCTTC. This sequence joins TRBV5-1 and TRBJ2-1; TRBD1 agrees at 8 bases. Germline CDR1 reads SGHRS; CDR2 reads YFSETQ. V gave up 4 bases and J gave up 9 bases; unmatched junction bases: 9. The CDR3 runs to 14 residues.

The chain recombines TRBV3-1 (or the pseudogene TRBV3-2) with TRBJ1-3; D ambiguous. Per germline, CDR1 LGHDT and CDR2 YNNKEL (reference sequence). Trimming stripped 1 base from V and 0 bases from J, with 13 bases between. The CDR3 totals 17 residues. The CDR3 DNA reads as TGTGCCAGCAGCCAAGGGTCCGGTTTCAACTCTGGAAACACCATATATTTT. Its protein is CASSQGSGFNSGNTIYF.

This clone was recorded once. V gene TRBV19 combines with J gene TRBJ1-2; perhaps TRBD1 as D (5 bases). CDR1 is LNHDA and CDR2 is SQIVND in the germline V gene (reference sequence). V lost 5 bases, J lost 0 bases, and 10 bases lay in between. The CDR3 is made up of 14 amino acids. The CDR3 here is CASSPQGPNYGYTF. Here the CDR3 DNA reads TGTGCCAGTAGTCCCCAGGGCCCTAACTATGGCTACACCTTC.

V gene TRBV4-2 combines with J gene TRBJ1-5; the D gene is possibly TRBD1 (5 bases). The ends were cut back, 2 bases at V and 0 bases at J, with 17 bases in the middle. CDR3 length equals 18 residues. From germline, CDR1 is LGHNA and CDR2 YNFKEQ. The DNA of the CDR3 is TGTGCCAGCAGCCAAACTCTAGCGACAGTTCATAGCAATCAGCCCCAGCATTTT. Translating gives CASSQTLATVHSNQPQHF.

Ten or more counts support this clone. This rearrangement joins TRBV14 to TRBJ1-6; 7 bases are a match to TRBD1. The trim removed 1 base at V and 9 bases at J, leaving 3 bases unmatched. The CDR3 contains 14 residues. Germline V lookup: CDR1 SGHDN, CDR2 FVKESK. The CDR3 bases are TGTGCCAGCAGCCAAGGACAGGGTTTTTCACCCCTCCACTTT. Amino acid sequence: CASSQGQGFSPLHF.

The CDR3 loop reads CAWGRRSTDTQYF. The CDR3, as DNA: TGTGCCTGGGGCAGGAGGAGCACAGATACGCAGTATTTT. This chain links TRBV30 with TRBJ2-3; perhaps TRBD2 as D (5 bases). The CDR3 is 13 residues long. CDR1 and CDR2 from the germline V gene are GTSNPN and SVGIG (reference sequence). The ends were cut back, 5 bases at V and 0 bases at J, with 9 bases in the middle.